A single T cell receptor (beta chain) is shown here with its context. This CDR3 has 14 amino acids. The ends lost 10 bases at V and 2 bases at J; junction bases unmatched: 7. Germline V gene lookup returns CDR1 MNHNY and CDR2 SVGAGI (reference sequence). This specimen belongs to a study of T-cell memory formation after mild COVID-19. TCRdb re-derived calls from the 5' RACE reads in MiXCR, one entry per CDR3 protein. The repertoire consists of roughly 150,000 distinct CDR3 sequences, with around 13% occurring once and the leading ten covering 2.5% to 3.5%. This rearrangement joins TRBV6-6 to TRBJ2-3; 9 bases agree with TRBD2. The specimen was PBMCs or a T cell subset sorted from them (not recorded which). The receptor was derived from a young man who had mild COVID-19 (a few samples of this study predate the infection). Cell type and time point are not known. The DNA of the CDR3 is TGTGCCACCTCACCTAGCGGGGTCACAGATACGCAGTATTTT. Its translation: CATSPSGVTDTQYF.